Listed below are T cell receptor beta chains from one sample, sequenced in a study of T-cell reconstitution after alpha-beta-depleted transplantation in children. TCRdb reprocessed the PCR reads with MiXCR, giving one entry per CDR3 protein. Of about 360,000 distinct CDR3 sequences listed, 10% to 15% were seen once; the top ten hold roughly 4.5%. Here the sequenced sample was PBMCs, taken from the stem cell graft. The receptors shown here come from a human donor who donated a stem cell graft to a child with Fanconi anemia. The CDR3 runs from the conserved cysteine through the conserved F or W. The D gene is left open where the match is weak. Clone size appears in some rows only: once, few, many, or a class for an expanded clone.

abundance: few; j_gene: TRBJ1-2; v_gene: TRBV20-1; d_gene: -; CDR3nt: TGCAGTGCTAGAGATTCGGCAGCCTATGGCTACACCTTC; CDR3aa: CSARDSAAYGYTF
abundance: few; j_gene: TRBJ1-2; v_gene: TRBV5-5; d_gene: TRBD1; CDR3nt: TGTGCCAGCAGCGGTACTCCCGGGACAGGGATCGGCTACACCTTC; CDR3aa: CASSGTPGTGIGYTF
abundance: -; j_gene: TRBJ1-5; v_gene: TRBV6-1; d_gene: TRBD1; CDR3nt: TGTGCCAGCAGTGAAGTGTCAGGGGGAATCAATCAGCCCCAGCATTTT; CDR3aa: CASSEVSGGINQPQHF
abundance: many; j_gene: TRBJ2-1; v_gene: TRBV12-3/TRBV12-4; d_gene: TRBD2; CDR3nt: TGTGCCAGCAGCACTATGACTAGCAGCAATGAGCAGTTCTTC; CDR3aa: CASSTMTSSNEQFF
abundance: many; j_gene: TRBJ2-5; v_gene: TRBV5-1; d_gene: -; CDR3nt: TGCGCCAGCAGCTTGACTTCAGCACAAGAGACCCAGTACTTC; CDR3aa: CASSLTSAQETQYF
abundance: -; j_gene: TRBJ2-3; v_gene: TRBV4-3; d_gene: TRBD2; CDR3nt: TGCGCCAGCAGCCAAGGAGGACTAGCGGGGGGGCCTGGAGATACGCAGTATTTT; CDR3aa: CASSQGGLAGGPGDTQYF
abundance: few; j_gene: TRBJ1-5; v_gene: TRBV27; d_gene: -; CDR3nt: TGTGCCAGCAGTTTGATGGGAGGCAATCAGCCCCAGCATTTT; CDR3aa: CASSLMGGNQPQHF
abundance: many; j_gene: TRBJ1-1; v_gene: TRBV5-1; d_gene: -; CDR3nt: TGCGCCAGCAGCTTGGTTCATATTAACACTGAAGCTTTCTTT; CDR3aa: CASSLVHINTEAFF
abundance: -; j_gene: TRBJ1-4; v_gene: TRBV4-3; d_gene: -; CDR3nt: TGCGCCAGCAGCCAGCTCGACTCGACAGAAGGGAATGAAAAACTGTTTTTT; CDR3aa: CASSQLDSTEGNEKLFF
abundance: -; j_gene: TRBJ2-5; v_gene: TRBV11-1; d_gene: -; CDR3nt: TGTGCCAGCACCACGAGTTGGGGTCCAGAGACCCAGTACTTC; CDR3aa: CASTTSWGPETQYF
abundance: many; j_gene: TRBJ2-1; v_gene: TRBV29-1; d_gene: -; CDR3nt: TGCAGCGTTCAAGGCCACGCTTTCTCCTACAATGAGCAGTTCTTC; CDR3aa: CSVQGHAFSYNEQFF
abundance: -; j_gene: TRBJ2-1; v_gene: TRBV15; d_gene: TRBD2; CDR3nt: TGTGCCACCAGACCCGGGACTAGCAATGAGCAGTTCTTC; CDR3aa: CATRPGTSNEQFF
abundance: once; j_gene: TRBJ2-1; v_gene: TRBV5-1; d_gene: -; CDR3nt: TGCGCCAGCAGCTTAGAGGGCCAAAATGAGCAGTTCTTC; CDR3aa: CASSLEGQNEQFF
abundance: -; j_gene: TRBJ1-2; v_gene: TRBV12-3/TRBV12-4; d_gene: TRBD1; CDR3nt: TGTGCCAGCACCAGCGATAATACAGGGGTTGGCCACACCTTC; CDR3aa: CASTSDNTGVGHTF
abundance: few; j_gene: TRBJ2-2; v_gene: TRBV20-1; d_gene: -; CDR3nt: TGCAGTGCTAGAGATATGAGAAGGACCGGGGAGCTGTTTTTT; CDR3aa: CSARDMRRTGELFF
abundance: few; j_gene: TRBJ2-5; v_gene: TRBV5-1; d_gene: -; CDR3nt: TGCGCCAGCAGCTTGAATCACAGGAGTTACCAAGAGACCCAGTACTTC; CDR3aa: CASSLNHRSYQETQYF
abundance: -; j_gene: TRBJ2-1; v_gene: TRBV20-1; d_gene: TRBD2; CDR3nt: TGCAGTGCTCAGACTAGCGGGGGGGCCTCGTCCTACAATGAGCAGTTCTTC; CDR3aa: CSAQTSGGASSYNEQFF
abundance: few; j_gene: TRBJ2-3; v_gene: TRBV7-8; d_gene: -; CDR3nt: TGTGCCAGCAGCTTAGGGGTCGCTAATACGCAGTATTTT; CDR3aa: CASSLGVANTQYF
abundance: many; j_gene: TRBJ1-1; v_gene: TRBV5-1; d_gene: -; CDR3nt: TGCGCCAGCAGCTTCACAAGGAACACTGAAGCTTTCTTT; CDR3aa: CASSFTRNTEAFF
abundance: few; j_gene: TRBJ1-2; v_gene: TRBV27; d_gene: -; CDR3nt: TGTGCCAGCACTGGCCGGGGGCATGGCTACACCTTC; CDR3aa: CASTGRGHGYTF
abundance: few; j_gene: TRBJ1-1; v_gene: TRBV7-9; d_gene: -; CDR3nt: TGTGCCAGCAGCGAATCCAAGGGGCCGGTTGGCACTGAAGCTTTCTTT; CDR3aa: CASSESKGPVGTEAFF
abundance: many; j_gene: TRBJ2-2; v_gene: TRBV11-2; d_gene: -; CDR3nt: TGTGCCAGCAGCCCTAGTGGCCCTCTGAGCGGGGAGCTGTTTTTT; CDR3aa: CASSPSGPLSGELFF
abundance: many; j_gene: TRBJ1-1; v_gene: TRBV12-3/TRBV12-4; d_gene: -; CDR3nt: TGTGCCAGCAGTTGGGCTTCTTTGAACACTGAAGCTTTCTTT; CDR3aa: CASSWASLNTEAFF
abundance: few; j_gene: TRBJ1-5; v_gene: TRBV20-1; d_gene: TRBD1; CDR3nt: TGCAGTGCTTCGACAGGGGGCGCGGGCAATCAGCCCCAGCATTTT; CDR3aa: CSASTGGAGNQPQHF
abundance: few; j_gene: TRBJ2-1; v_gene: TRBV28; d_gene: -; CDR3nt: TGTGCCAGCACGGTAACGGGCTACAACCATGAGCAGTTCTTC; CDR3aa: CASTVTGYNHEQFF
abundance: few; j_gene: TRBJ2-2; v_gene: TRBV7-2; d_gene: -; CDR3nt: TGTGCCAGCAGCTTACTAGCCTTGGCCGGGGAGCTGTTTTTT; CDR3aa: CASSLLALAGELFF
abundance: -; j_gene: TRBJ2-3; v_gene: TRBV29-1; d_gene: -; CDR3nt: TGCAGCGTTCCAGGGGCGAAAGATACGCAGTATTTT; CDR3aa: CSVPGAKDTQYF
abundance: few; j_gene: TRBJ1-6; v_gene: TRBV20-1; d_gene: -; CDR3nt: TGCAGTGCTCGAACCCAGGGTTTAGGTTCACCCCTCCACTTT; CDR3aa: CSARTQGLGSPLHF
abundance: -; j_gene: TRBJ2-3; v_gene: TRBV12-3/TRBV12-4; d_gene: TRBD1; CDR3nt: TGTGCCAGCAGTTTAGAACAGGGGGCCGCCACAGATACGCAGTATTTT; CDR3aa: CASSLEQGAATDTQYF
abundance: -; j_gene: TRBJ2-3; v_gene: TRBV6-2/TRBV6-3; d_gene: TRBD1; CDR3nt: TGTGCCAGCAACAGGGGGATGGATACGCAGTATTTT; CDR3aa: CASNRGMDTQYF
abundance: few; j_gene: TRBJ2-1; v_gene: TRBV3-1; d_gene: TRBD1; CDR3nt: TGTGCCAGCAGCCAAGGGTCGACAGGGGTATACAATGAGCAGTTCTTC; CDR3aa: CASSQGSTGVYNEQFF
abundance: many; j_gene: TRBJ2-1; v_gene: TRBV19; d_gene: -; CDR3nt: TGTGCCAGTAGTATAGATAGGGGCTACAATGAGCAGTTCTTC; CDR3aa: CASSIDRGYNEQFF
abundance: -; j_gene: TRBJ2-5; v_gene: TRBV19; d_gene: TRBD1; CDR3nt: TGTGCCAGTAGTACCGCCGGGACAGGGGGGACCCAGTACTTC; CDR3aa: CASSTAGTGGTQYF
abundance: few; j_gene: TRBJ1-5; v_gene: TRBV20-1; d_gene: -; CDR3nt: TGCAGTGCTAGTGGGGGAAGTAAGCCCCAGCATTTT; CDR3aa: CSASGGSKPQHF
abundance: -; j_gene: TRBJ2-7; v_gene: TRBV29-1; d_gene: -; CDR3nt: TGCAGCGTTCGTTTGGTAAATACGTACGAGCAGTACTTC; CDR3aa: CSVRLVNTYEQYF
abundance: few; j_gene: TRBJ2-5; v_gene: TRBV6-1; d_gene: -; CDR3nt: TGTGCCAGCAGTGACGGGACTTGGGAGACCCAGTACTTC; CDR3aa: CASSDGTWETQYF
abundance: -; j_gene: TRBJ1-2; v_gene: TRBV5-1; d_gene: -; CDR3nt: TGCGCCAGCAGCCCTCCACAGGACGAGTTTAGCCCATATGGCTACACCTTC; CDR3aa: CASSPPQDEFSPYGYTF
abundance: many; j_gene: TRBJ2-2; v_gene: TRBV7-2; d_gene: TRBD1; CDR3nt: TGTGCCAGCAGCCGACAGGGAAGGTCCGGGGAGCTGTTTTTT; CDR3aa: CASSRQGRSGELFF
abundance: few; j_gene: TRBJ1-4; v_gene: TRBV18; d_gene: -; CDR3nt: TGTGCCAGCCATGTGACGGCCGCAACTAATGAAAAACTGTTTTTT; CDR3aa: CASHVTAATNEKLFF
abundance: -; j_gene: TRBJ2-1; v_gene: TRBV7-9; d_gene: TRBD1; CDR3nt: TGTGCCAGCATCCTCGGACAGGGAACCTACAATGAGCAGTTCTTC; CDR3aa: CASILGQGTYNEQFF
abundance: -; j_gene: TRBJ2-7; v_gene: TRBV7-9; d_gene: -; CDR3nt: TGTGCCAGCAGCCAAACCGCTATCGAGCAGTACTTC; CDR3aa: CASSQTAIEQYF
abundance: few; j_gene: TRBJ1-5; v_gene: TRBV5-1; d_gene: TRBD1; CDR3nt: TGCGCCAGCAGCTTGGGGGACAGTTACAATCAGCCCCAGCATTTT; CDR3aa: CASSLGDSYNQPQHF
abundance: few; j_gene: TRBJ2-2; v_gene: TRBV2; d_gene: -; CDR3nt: TGTGCCAGCAGTGTTACTAGTTGGGACGGGGAGCTGTTTTTT; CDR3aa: CASSVTSWDGELFF
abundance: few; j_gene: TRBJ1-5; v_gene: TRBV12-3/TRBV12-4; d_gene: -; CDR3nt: TGTGCCAGCAGTTTATTGACAGGAGTTGATCAGCCCCAGCATTTT; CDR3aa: CASSLLTGVDQPQHF
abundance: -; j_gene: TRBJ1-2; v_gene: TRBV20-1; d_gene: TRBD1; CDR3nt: TGCAGTGCTACCACAGGGGACAGTCATGGCTACACCTTC; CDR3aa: CSATTGDSHGYTF
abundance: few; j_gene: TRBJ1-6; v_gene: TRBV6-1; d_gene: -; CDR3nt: TGTGCCAGCAGTGAAGAGGAAGCGGCAAATTCACCCCTCCACTTT; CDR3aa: CASSEEEAANSPLHF
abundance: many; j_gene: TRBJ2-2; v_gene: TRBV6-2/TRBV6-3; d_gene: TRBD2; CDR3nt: TGTGCCAGCAGCCCCGGGACTAGCAAAGCCGGGGAGCTGTTTTTT; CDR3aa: CASSPGTSKAGELFF
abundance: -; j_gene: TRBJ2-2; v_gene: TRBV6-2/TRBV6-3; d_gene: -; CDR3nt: TGTGCCAGCAGTTACTCGACTTGGGCCCTCACCGGGGAGCTGTTTTTT; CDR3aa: CASSYSTWALTGELFF
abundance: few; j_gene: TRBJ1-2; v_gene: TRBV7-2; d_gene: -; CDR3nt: TGTGCCAGCAGCCGGAGACAGGACTATGGCTACACCTTC; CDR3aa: CASSRRQDYGYTF
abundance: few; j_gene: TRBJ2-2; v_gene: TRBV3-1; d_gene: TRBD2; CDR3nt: TGTGCCAGCAGACCCTCTGGCTTGCGGGGGGTTCATAGGACCGGGGAGCTGTTTTTT; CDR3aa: CASRPSGLRGVHRTGELFF
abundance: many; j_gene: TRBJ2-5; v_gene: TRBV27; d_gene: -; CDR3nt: TGTGCCAGTTCCTTGGGCCGGCGGTCGACCCAGTACTTC; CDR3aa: CASSLGRRSTQYF
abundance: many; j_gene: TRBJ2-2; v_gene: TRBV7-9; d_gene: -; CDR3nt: TGTGCCAGCAGCTACGACTTGGCCGGGGAGCTGTTTTTT; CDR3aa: CASSYDLAGELFF